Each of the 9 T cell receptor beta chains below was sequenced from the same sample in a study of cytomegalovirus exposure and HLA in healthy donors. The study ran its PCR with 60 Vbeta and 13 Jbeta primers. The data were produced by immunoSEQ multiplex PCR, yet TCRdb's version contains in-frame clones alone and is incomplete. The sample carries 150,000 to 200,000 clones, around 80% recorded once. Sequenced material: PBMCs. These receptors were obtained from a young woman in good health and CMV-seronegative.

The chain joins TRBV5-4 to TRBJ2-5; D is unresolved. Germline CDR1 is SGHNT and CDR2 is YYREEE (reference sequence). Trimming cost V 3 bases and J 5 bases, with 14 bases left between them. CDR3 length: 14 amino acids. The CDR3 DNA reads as TGTGCCAGCAGCTATGGGTTACCGCGGGAGACCCAGTACTTC. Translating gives CASSYGLPRETQYF.

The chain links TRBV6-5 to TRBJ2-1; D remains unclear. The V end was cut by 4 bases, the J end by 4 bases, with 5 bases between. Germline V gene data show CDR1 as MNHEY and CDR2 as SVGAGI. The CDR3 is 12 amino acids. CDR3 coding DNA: TGTGCCAGCAGTTCCCAGTACAATGAGCAGTTCTTC. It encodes CASSSQYNEQFF.

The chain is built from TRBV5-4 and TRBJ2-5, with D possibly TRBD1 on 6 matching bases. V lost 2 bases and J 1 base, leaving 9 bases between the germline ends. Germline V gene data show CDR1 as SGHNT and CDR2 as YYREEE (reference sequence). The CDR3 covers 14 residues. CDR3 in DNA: TGTGCCAGCAGCTTCAGGGGCGCCCAAGAGACCCAGTACTTC. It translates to CASSFRGAQETQYF.

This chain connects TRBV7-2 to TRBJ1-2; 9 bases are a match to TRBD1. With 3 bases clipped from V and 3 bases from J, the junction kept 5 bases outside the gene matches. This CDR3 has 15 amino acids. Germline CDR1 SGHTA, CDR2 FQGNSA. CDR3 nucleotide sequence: TGTGCCAGCAGCTTTCACAGGGGGCGCGACTATGGCTACACCTTC. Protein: CASSFHRGRDYGYTF.

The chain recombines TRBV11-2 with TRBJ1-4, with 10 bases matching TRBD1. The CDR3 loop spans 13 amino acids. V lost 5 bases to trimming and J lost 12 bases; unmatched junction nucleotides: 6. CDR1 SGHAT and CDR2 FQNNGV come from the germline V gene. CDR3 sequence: CASSQDRGIELFF. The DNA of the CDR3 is TGTGCCAGCAGCCAGGACAGGGGGATTGAACTGTTTTTT.

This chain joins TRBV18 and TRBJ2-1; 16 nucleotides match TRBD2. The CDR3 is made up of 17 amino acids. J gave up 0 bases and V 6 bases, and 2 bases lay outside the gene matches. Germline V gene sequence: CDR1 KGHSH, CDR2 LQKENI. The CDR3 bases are TGTGCCAGCTCGGGACTAGCGGGAGGGAGCTCCTACAATGAGCAGTTCTTC. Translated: CASSGLAGGSSYNEQFF. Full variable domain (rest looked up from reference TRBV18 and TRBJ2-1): NAGVMQNPRHLVRRRGQEARLRCSPMKGHSHVYWYRQLPEEGLKFMVYLQKENIIDESGMPKERFSAEFPKEGPSILRIQQVVRGDSAAYFCASSGLAGGSSYNEQFFGPGTRLTVL.

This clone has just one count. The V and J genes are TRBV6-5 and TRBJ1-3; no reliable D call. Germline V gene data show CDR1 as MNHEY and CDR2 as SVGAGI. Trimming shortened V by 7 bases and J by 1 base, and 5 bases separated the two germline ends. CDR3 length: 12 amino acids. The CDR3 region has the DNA TGTGCCAGCACCGGGTCTGGAAACACCATATATTTT. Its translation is CASTGSGNTIYF.

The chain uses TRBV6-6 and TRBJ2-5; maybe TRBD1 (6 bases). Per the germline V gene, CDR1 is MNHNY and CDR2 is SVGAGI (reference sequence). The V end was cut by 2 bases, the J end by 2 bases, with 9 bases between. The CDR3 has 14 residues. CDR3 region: CASSYETGQETQYF. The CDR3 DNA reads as TGTGCCAGCAGTTACGAAACAGGGCAAGAGACCCAGTACTTC.

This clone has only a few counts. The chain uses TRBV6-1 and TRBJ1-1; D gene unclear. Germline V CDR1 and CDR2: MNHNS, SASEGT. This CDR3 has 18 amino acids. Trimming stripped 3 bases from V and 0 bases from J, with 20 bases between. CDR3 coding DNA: TGTGCCAGCAGTGACGCGACCGGCGGGGAGGTCATGAACACTGAAGCTTTCTTT. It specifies CASSDATGGEVMNTEAFF.